Given below is one T cell receptor (beta chain) in context. Its antigen is not yet known. No base quality information exists; no much larger clone differs at one position. Trimming removed 8 bases from V and 2 bases from J; the gene matches leave 6 bases unexplained. The CDR3 has 14 amino acids, counting the end cysteine and phenylalanine. Left in the record is the CDR3 DNA by itself, 42 bases read in frame from the first base. Library preparation used the immunoSEQ multiplex PCR assay. For the multiplex PCR, a mixture combining 60 forward primers for TCR Vbeta segments and 13 reverse primers for TCR Jbeta segments was used. The CDR3 region of rearranged TCR beta genes was amplified from genomic DNA with a multiplex PCR assay. The Illumina HiSeq System was used to sequence the amplified TCR beta libraries as 87-base-pair reads. The original pipeline was this. A later analysis counted approximately 74 million unique TCR beta chains across the 600 to 850 repertoires, and 9 million to 14 million of these chains were shared by at least two donors. To remove PCR and sequencing errors, raw reads were error-corrected and collapsed into unique sequences using a nearest-neighbor algorithm that merged closely related sequences. Alignment of CDR3 sequences to IMGT reference sequences was used to assign V, D and J gene segments. For a sequence to be retained, at least a six-nucleotide match to both a V gene segment and a J gene segment was required. A rearrangement counted as productive if the CDR3 had no stop codons and remained in frame with V and J, and every other rearrangement counted as non-productive. CDR3 was defined by IMGT convention, running from the second conserved V-encoded cysteine to the conserved J-encoded phenylalanine. The earlier analysis of 500 to 650 of the donors excluded any sequence lacking an unambiguous match to a single V gene segment. An earlier analysis of several hundred of the donors called V segments functional above 56.7% productive rearrangements and segregating when the between-donor standard deviation exceeded 5%. A statistical classification framework was built to diagnose cytomegalovirus status from the catalog of TCR beta chain sequences. In a later analysis, TCR nucleotide sequences were compared against IMGT/GENE-DB human TR gene sequences so that V and J genes could be assigned. Using the TCRdist pipeline, a later analysis assigned CDR3 sequences along with most-parsimonious VDJ recombination scenarios. In a later analysis, each TCR beta chain was defined by its CDR3 amino acid sequence together with its V-gene family, and reads lacking a unique V-gene family were excluded. A later analysis removed roughly 590 highly shared, low-generation-probability nucleotide sequences to deal with suspected cross-contamination and a sequencing artifact. In a later analysis, a clonal expansion index was calculated for each public chain from normalized within-repertoire ranks of inferred template counts. A later analysis computed generation probabilities with a VDJ recombination model fitted to out-of-frame rearrangements, and checked the results against IGoR. In a later analysis, hypergeometric tests were used to score TCR-TCR, TCR-HLA and TCR-CMV co-occurrence, with a repertoire-size bias correction applied to TCR pairs. A later analysis estimated false discovery rates by permuting HLA or CMV assignments 20 times. In a later analysis, co-occurring TCRs were grouped with DBSCAN, and TCRdist sequence similarity was added when clustering was performed within HLA-allele-positive subsets. For co-occurrence clustering, repertoires with fewer than 30,000 or more than 120,000 public chains were excluded, along with a handful of repertoires with anomalous nucleotide sharing. TCRdb provides this immuneACCESS table in a form limited to in-frame rearrangements. Some clones are lacking; in checked studies, under half of them reflect an unresolved V gene, and why the rest are absent is not known. D and trimming come from the DNA, and the V and J calls and clone size come from that table. In this sample the table shows 100,000 to 150,000 clones, roughly 73% of which occur a single time. The top ten constitute 0.95% to 1.4% of the sample.

In total, approximately 610 healthy bone marrow donors made up the cohort. Cohort members were all nominally healthy when sampled, although unrecorded immune exposures were likely present. The donor was CMV seronegative and belonged to the group of around 350 seronegative cohort members. Each donor provided a peripheral blood sample, and peripheral blood mononuclear cells were used for TCR beta sequencing. Genomic DNA extraction from the blood cell samples was performed with the Qiagen DNeasy Blood Extraction Kit. This specimen belongs to a study of cytomegalovirus exposure and HLA in healthy donors listed by TCRdb under 2017. Regarding the complete study: An earlier analysis of 587 of the donors reported 250 to 300 Gb of sequence data and 117 million unique TCR beta sequences from about 179 million T cells. HLA typing covered class I and class II loci at four-digit resolution. Among roughly 400 genotyped donors of the cohort, an average of approximately 240,000 unique TCR beta nucleotide sequences was sequenced per donor, of which about 18% were non-productive. In addition to the first cohort of 650 to 800 subjects, a separate validation cohort of 120 different subjects was used. Of the roughly 390 genotyped donors, 65% to 90% fell in the genetic ancestry cluster associated with self-reported Caucasian donors. To decide whether each TCR beta V gene segment behaved as functional or pseudogenic, an earlier analysis of several hundred of the donors relied on high-throughput TCR beta sequencing. Alongside the repertoire data, information on donor age, sex, ethnicity and CMV serostatus was compiled. Four to six DR-DQ haplotypes were handled as single units for association and clustering, since linkage in the cohort was strong. All discovery cohort repertoires had been generated on a single sequencing platform. Genome-wide SNP genotypes for about 60% of the 666 donors were used in a later genetic analysis, which treated that subset as a discovery cohort. About 300 gigabases of sequencing data and around 85 million unique TCR sequences made up an early release that covered roughly 670 HLA-typed donors. To study patterns of TCR occurrence, a later analysis re-analyzed previously published TCR beta repertoires from hundreds of donors and added high-resolution HLA genotyping. The number of typed donors differed by locus: about 629-630 for A, B, C, DRB1 and DQB1; 500 to 550 for DQA1; 600 to 610 for DPA1; and about 450 for DPB1. The T cell repertoires of under 700 subjects were profiled by immunosequencing and related to cytomegalovirus serostatus. In the later analysis, no new phenotypic data were used to find candidate immune exposures; instead, reliance was placed on TCR beta sequences and their occurrence across donors. The aim of the study was to test whether cataloging public T cell receptors could identify signatures of past pathogen exposure. High-throughput TCR immunosequencing, statistical association of individual TCRs with disease status, and machine learning were combined to predict cytomegalovirus infection status. Study-wide conclusions, independent of this receptor: Seventeen rarely observed V segments, including chromosome 9 orphons, were excluded from the earlier analysis of several hundred of the donors because counts were too low. Sequencing depth was assumed to be roughly uniform across donors in the presence/absence analyses, though that assumption may not hold. Linkage disequilibrium might explain the correlated functional status among segregating V segments, but an unknown experimental factor could not be ruled out. A later analysis found that most CMV-associated TCR beta chains appeared HLA-restricted, with HLA associations seemingly driven largely by CMV exposure. A later analysis reported that several top co-occurrence clusters appeared linked to parvovirus B19, influenza, CMV and Epstein-Barr virus. When HLA alleles, especially DR and DQ, strongly co-occurred, TCR associations were difficult to assign to individual alleles. Across donors, most TCR sequences were observed very rarely, whereas some public TCRs were present in many individuals. Immune exposure information for the cohort was limited to CMV serostatus. In vitro tests confirmed that a few of the cytomegalovirus-associated TCR beta chains recognize cytomegalovirus antigens. A further reported finding was that TCR beta sequences accurately predicted the HLA-A and HLA-B alleles for most subjects in the first cohort. A total of roughly 160 TCR beta chains were listed by the study as associated with cytomegalovirus. In an earlier analysis of approximately 600 of the donors, most TCR beta V segments were observed in productive rearrangements about 87% or about 30% of the time, broadly matching IMGT annotations. The classifier was reported to diagnose cytomegalovirus status with high specificity and sensitivity in both the original cohort and the validation cohort. Only TCR beta chains were sequenced in this cohort, and the absence of alpha or paired-chain data limited detectable features. Because HLA typing was unavailable for some donors at each locus, only the typed subset was used in association tests. In a later analysis, HLA-associated TCR beta chains showed more clonal expansion and lower generation probabilities than non-associated chains that were equally common. A cluster of highly shared sequence variants was judged likely to represent a technical artifact of the sequencing pipeline. The 87-base-pair reads could not distinguish some IMGT-functional V segments, including TRBV6-2 and TRBV6-3, so those segments were excluded. In a later analysis, the rate of TCR association differed among HLA loci, with DRB1 alleles having the most associated TCRs and HLA-C alleles having the fewest. In a later analysis, 16,951 TCR beta sequences were associated with specific HLA alleles at a false discovery rate of 0.05. It was suggested by the authors that the approach could potentially be generalized to other disease states and immunological phenotypes. A later genetic analysis associated a missense DCLRE1C variant with V-gene and J-gene trimming of TCR beta chains, and an independent cohort replicated the association. According to a later genetic analysis, donors in an Asian-associated ancestry cluster had fewer N-insertions in productive TCRs than the roughly 660-donor mean.

This receptor was taken from a male donor in good health and CMV-seronegative. The chain is made from TRBV23-1 and TRBJ2-1, with TRBD1 matching 7 junction bases. TRBV23-1 is marked as an open reading frame, function uncertain. The sample comprised PBMCs. The CDR3 amino acid sequence is: CASQDRVTYNEQFF. The nucleotide sequence is TGCGCCAGCCAAGACAGGGTAACCTACAATGAGCAGTTCTTC.